What follows is one T cell receptor (beta chain) and its context. Its antigen remains unidentified. Clones were sequenced by immunoSEQ multiplex PCR, and TCRdb holds only the in-frame ones, with some missing. The repertoire holds some 130,000 clones, 84% seen once, with around 1.4% in the top ten. V dropped 3 bases and J dropped 6 bases, with 14 bases sitting between them. CDR1 and CDR2 (germline): SGHNT, YYREEE (reference sequence). The CDR3 sequence is 14 residues long. The sample belongs to a study of cytomegalovirus exposure and HLA in healthy donors. The overall study: Later, an analysis reported that the 95 to 150 validation repertoires had used the same platform as the approximately 720 first-cohort repertoires. Findings and limits, study-wide: Published work reported that the classifier diagnosed cytomegalovirus status with high specificity and sensitivity. Investigators reported 150 to 200 TCR beta chains as tied to cytomegalovirus. Whilst most TCR sequences proved rare, a subset of public TCRs occurred across many donors.

Sequencing was carried out using PBMCs. The sequence came from a woman in her thirties in good health and CMV-seronegative. The chain links TRBV5-4 to TRBJ2-3; D gene uncertain. Here the CDR3 reads CASSSRMNGDTQYF. The DNA for the CDR3 is TGTGCCAGCAGCTCGAGGATGAACGGGGATACGCAGTATTTT.